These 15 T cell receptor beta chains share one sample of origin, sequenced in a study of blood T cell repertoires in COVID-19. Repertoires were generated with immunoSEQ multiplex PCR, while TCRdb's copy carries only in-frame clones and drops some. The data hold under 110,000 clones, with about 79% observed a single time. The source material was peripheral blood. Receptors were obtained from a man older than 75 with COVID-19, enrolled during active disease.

CDR3 DNA: TGTGCCAGCAGCCCCGGAGGCGATAACTCCTACAATGAGCAGTTCTTC. It yields the protein CASSPGGDNSYNEQFF. The J gene is TRBJ2-1, the V gene TRBV5-4; maybe TRBD2 (5 bases). CDR1 SGHNT and CDR2 YYREEE come from the germline V gene (reference sequence). V gave up 4 bases and J gave up 0 bases, with 14 bases separating them. CDR3 length equals 16 residues.

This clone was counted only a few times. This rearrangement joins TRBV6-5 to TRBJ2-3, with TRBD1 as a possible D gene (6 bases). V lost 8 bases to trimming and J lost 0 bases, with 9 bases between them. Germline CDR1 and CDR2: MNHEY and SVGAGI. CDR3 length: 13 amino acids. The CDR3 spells CASGQFSTDTQYF. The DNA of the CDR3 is TGTGCCAGCGGACAGTTTAGCACAGATACGCAGTATTTT.

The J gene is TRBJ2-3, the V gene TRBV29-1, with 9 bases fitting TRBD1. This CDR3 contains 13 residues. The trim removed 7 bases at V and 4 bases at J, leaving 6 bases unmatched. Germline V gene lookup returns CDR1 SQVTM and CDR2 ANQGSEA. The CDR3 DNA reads TGCAGCGCTCGACAGGGGGTTCCAGATACGCAGTATTTT. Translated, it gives CSARQGVPDTQYF.

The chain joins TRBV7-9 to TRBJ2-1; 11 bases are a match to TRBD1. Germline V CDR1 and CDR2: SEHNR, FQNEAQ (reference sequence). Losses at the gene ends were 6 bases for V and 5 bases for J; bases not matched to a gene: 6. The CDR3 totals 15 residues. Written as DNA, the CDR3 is TGTGCCAGCAGATTGGGACAGGGGGTCGACAATGAGCAGTTCTTC. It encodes CASRLGQGVDNEQFF.

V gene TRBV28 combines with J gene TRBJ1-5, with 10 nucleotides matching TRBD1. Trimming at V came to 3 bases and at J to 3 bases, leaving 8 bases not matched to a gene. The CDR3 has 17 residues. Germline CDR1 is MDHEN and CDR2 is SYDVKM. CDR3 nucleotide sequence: TGTGCCAGCAGTTTCCTGACAGGGGGCGCGTACAATCAGCCCCAGCATTTT. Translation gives CASSFLTGGAYNQPQHF.

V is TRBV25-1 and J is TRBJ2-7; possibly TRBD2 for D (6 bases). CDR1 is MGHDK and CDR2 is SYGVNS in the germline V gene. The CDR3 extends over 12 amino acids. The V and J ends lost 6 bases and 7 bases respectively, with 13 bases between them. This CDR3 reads CASRPVGGEQYF. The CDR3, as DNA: TGTGCCAGCAGACCTGTAGGAGGGGAGCAGTACTTC.

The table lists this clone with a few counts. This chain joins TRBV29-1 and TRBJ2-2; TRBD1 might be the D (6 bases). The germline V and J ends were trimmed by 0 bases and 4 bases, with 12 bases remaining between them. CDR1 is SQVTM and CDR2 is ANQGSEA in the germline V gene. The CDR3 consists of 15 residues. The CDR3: CSVEERGQITGELFF. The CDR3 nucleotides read TGCAGCGTTGAAGAAAGAGGACAGATCACCGGGGAGCTGTTTTTT.

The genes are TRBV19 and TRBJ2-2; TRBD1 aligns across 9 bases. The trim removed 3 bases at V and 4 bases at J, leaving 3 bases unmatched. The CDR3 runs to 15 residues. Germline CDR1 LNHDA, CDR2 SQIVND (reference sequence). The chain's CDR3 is CASSIGQGTTGELFF. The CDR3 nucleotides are TGTGCCAGTAGTATCGGACAGGGGACCACCGGGGAGCTGTTTTTT.

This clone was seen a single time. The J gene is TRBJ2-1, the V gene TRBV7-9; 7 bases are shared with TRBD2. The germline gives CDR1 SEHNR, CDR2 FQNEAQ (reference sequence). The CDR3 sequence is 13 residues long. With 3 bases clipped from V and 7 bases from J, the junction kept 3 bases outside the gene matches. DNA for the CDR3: TGTGCCAGCAGCTTCAGCGGGACGAATGAGCAGTTCTTC. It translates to CASSFSGTNEQFF. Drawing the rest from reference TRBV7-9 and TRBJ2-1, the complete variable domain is DTGVSQNPRHKITKRGQNVTFRCDPISEHNRLYWYRQTLGQGPEFLTYFQNEAQLEKSRLLSDRFSAERPKGSFSTLEIQRTEQGDSAMYLCASSFSGTNEQFFGPGTRLTVL.

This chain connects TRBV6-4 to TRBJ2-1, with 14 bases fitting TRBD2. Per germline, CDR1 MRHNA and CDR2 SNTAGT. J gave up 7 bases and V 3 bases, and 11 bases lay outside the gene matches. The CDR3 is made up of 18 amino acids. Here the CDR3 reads CASSEVPTSGRARNEQFF. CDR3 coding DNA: TGTGCCAGCAGTGAAGTCCCGACTAGCGGGAGGGCAAGGAATGAGCAGTTCTTC.

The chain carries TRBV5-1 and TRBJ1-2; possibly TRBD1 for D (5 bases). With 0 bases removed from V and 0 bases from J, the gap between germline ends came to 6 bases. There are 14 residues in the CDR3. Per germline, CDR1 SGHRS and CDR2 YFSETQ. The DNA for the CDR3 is TGCGCCAGCAGCTTGGCGACAGCTAACTATGGCTACACCTTC. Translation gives CASSLATANYGYTF.

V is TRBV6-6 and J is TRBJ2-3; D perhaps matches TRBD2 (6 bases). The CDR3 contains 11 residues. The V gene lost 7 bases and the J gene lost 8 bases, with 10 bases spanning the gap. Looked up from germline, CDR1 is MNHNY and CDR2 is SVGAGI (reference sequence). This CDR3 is CASTKEGTQYF. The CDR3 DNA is TGTGCCAGCACTAAGGAGGGTACGCAGTATTTT.

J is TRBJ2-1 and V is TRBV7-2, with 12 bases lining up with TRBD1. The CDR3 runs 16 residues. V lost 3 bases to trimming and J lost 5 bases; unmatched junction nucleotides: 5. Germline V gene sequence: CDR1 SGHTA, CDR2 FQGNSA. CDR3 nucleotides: TGTGCCAGCAGCTTTCCGGGACAGGGGGCCAACAATGAGCAGTTCTTC. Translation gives CASSFPGQGANNEQFF.

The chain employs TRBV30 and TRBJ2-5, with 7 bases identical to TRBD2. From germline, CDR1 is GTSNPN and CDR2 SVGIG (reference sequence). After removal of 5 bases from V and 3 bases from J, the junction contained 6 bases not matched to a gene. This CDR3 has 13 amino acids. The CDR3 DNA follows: TGTGCCTGGGATGGGGGGGAGAAAGAGACCCAGTACTTC. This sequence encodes CAWDGGEKETQYF.

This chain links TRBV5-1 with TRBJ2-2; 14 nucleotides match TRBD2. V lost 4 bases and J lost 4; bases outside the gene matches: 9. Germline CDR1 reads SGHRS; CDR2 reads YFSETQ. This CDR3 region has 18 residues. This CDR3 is CASSPGTSGSFGTGELFF. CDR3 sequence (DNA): TGCGCCAGCAGCCCCGGGACTAGCGGGAGTTTTGGCACCGGGGAGCTGTTTTTT.